This T cell receptor beta chain was found in a study of read filtering for tumor transcriptome and immune sequencing. Across the whole study: DNase treatment preceded whole-transcriptome library preparation.

From roughly 0.4 ug of RNA, a library with molecular barcoded alpha/delta and beta/gamma adaptors was made. TCRdb redid the calling of the reads with MiXCR, one entry per CDR3 protein. The sample yields about 60,000 distinct CDR3 sequences, approximately 15% seen once. Every patient had bone marrow sampled while the disease was active. Trimming cost V 7 bases and J 0 bases; bases outside gene matches: 3. Germline V gene lookup returns CDR1 MDHEN and CDR2 SYDVKM. The CDR3 runs to 15 residues. This clonotype was found many times. Material: a population of CD138-negative cells sorted from bone marrow. This chain connects TRBV28 to TRBJ2-2; 9 positions match TRBD2. This clonotype was sampled from a donor at least 40 years old with multiple myeloma. DNA of the CDR3: TGTGCCAGCATGAGACTAGCGGCGAACACCGGGGAGCTGTTTTTT. Translation gives CASMRLAANTGELFF.